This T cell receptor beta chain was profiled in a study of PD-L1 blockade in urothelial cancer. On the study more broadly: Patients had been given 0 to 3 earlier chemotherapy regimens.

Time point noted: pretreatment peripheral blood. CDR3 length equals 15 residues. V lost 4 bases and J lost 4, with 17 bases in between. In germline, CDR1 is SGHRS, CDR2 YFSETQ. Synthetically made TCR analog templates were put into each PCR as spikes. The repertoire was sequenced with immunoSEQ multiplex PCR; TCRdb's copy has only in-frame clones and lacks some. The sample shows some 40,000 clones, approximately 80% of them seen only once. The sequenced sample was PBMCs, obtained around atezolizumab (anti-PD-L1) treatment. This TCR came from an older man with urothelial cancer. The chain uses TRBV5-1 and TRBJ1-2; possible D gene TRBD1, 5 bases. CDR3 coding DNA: TGCGCCAGCAGCCCCTCCCCTCCAGGGATCTATGGCTACACCTTC. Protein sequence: CASSPSPPGIYGYTF.